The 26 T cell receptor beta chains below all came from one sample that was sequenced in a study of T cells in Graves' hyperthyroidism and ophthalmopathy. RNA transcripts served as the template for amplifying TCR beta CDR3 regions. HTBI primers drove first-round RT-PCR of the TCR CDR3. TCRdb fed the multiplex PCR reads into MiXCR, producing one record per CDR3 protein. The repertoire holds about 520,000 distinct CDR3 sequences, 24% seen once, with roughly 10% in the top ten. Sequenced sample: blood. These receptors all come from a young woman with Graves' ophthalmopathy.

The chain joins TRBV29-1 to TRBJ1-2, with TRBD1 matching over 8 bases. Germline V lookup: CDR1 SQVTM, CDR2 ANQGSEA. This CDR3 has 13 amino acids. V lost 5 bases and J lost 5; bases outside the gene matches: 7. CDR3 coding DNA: TGCAGCGTTAAGGACAGGGCCTCTTATGGCTACACCTTC. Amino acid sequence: CSVKDRASYGYTF.

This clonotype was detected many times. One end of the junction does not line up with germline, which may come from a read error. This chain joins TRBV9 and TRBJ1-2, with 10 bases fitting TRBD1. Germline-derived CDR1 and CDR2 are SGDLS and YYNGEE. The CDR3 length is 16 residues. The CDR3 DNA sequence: TGTGCCAGCAGCGCCCGCGGACTTCCGGGACAGGGGAACCCCCGCTTC. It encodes CASSARGLPGQGNPRF.

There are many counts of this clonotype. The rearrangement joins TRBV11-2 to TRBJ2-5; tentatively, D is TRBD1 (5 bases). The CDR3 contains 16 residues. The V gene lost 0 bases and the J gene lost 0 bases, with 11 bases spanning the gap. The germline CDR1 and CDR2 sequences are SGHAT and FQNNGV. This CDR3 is CASSLDWAGYQETQYF. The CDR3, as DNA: TGTGCCAGCAGCTTAGATTGGGCAGGGTACCAAGAGACCCAGTACTTC.

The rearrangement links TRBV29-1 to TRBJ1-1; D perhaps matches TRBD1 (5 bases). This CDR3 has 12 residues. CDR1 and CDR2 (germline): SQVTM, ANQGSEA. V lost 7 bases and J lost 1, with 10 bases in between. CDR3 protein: CSGGEGNTEAFF. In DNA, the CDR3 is TGCAGCGGGGGGGAGGGGAACACTGAAGCTTTCTTT. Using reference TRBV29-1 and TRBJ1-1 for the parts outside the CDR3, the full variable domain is SAVISQKPSRDICQRGTSLTIQCQVDSQVTMMFWYRQQPGQSLTLIATANQGSEATYESGFVIDKFPISRPNLTFSTLTVSNMSPEDSSIYLCSGGEGNTEAFFGQGTRLTVV.

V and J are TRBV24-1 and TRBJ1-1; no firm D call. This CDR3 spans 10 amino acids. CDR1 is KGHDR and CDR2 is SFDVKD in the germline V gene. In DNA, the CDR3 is TGTGAAGCCGAGAACACTGAAGCTTTCTTT. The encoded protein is CEAENTEAFF.

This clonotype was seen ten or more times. The CDR3 region has the DNA TGTGCCAGCAGTGAAGAGGGTGGTTACACTGAAGCTTTCTTT. Amino acid sequence: CASSEEGGYTEAFF. The V call is TRBV2, the J call TRBJ1-1; unclear D gene. V was cut by 1 base and J by 3 bases, with 9 bases left in between. Germline loops: CDR1 SNHLY, CDR2 FYNNEI. This CDR3 has 14 residues.

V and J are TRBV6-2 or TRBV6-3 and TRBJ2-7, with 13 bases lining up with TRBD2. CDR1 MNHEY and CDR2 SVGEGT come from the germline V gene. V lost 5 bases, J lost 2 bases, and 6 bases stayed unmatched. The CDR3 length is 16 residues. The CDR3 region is CASSPGLAGRPYEQYF. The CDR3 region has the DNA TGTGCCAGCAGTCCGGGACTAGCGGGGAGACCCTACGAGCAGTACTTC.

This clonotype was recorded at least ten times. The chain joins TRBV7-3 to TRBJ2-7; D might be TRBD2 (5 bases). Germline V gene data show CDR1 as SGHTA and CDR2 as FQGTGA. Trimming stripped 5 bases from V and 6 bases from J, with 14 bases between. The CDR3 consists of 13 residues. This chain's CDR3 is CASSPDSQSEQYF. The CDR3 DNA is TGTGCCAGCAGCCCGGACTCCCAGAGCGAGCAGTACTTC.

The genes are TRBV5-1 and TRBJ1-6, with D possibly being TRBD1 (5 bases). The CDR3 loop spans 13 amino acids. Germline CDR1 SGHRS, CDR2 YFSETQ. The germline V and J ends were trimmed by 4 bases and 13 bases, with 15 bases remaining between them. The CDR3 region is CASSPGPLSPLHF. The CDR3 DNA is TGCGCCAGCAGCCCGGGACCGCTCTCGCCCCTCCACTTT.

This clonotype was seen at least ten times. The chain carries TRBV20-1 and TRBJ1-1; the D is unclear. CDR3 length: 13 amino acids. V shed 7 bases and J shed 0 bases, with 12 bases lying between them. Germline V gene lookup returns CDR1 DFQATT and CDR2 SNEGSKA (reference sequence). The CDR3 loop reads CSVAAGMNTEAFF. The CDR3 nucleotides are TGCAGTGTAGCGGCAGGCATGAACACTGAAGCTTTCTTT.

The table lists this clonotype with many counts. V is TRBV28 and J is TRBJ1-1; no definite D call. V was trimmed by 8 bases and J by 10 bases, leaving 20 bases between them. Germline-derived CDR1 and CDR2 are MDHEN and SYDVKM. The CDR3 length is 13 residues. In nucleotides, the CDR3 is TGTGCCAGCGGTGTCGGTCTGGGCAGGACAGCTTTCTTT. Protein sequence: CASGVGLGRTAFF.

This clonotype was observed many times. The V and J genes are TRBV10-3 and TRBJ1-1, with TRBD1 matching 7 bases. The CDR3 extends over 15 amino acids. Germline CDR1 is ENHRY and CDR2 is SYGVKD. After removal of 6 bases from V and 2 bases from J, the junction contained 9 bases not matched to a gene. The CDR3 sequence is CAISDGGDSNTEAFF. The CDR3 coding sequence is TGTGCCATCAGCGATGGGGGGGACAGTAACACTGAAGCTTTCTTT.

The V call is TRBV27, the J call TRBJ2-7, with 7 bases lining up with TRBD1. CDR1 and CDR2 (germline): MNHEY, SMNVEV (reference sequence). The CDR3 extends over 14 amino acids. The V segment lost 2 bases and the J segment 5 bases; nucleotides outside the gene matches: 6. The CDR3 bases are TGTGCCAGCAGTTTAATGGCCAGGGGGAACGAGCAGTACTTC. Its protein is CASSLMARGNEQYF.

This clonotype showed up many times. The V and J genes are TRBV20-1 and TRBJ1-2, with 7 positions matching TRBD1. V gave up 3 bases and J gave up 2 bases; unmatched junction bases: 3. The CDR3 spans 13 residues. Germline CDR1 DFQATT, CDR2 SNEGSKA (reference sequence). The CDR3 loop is CSARDRMNYGYTF. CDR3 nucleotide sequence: TGCAGTGCTAGGGACAGGATGAACTATGGCTACACCTTC.

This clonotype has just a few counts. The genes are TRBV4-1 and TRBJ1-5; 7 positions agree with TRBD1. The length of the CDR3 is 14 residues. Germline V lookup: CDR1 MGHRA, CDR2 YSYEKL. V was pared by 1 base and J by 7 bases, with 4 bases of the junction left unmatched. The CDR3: CASSQGQGLQPQHF. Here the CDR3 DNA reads TGCGCCAGCAGCCAAGGACAGGGTTTGCAGCCCCAGCATTTT.

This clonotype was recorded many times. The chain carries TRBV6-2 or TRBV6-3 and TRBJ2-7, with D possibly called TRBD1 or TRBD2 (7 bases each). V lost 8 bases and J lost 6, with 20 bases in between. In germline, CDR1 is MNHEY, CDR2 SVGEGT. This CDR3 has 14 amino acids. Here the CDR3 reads CASSRGGLGGEQYF. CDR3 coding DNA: TGTGCCAGCTCCAGGGGGGGCCTGGGAGGCGAGCAGTACTTC.

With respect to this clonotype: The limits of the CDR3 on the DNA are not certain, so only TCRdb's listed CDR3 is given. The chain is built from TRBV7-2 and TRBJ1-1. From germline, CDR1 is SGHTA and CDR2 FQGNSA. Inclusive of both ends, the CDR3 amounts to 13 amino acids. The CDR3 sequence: CASSWGGGTEAFF.

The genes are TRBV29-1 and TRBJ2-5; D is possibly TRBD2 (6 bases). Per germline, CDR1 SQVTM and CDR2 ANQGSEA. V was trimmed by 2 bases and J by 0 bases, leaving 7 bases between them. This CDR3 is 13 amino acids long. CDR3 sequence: CSVERGNQETQYF. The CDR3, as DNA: TGCAGCGTTGAACGGGGGAACCAAGAGACCCAGTACTTC.

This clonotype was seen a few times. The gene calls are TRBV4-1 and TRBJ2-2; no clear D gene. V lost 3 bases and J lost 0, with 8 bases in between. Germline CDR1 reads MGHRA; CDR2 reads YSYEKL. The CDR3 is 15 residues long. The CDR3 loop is CASSQTGTNTGELFF. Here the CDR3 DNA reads TGCGCCAGCAGCCAGACTGGTACGAACACCGGGGAGCTGTTTTTT.

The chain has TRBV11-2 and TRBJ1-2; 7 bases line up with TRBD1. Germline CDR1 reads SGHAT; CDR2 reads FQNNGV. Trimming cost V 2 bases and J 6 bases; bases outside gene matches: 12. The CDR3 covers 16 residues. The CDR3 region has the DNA TGTGCCAGCAGCTTAAGGGGGCGCTCGGCTTTCGATGGCTACACCTTC. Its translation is CASSLRGRSAFDGYTF.

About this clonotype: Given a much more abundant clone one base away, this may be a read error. The CDR3 sequence is CSAHLRQQDSGANVLTF. The CDR3, as DNA: TGCAGTGCTCATCTCCGACAGCAAGACTCTGGGGCCAACGTCCTGACTTTC. The chain carries TRBV20-1 and TRBJ2-6; D is perhaps TRBD1 (5 bases). The CDR3 is 17 residues long. The V gene's germline CDR1 is DFQATT and CDR2 SNEGSKA (reference sequence). V gave up 5 bases and J gave up 0 bases, with 17 bases separating them.

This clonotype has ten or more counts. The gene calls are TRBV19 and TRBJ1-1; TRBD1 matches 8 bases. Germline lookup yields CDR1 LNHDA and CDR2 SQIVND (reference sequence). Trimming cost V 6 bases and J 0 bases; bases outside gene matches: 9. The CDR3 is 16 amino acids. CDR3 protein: CASSRDRFPMNTEAFF. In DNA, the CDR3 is TGTGCCAGTAGCCGGGACAGGTTTCCTATGAACACTGAAGCTTTCTTT.

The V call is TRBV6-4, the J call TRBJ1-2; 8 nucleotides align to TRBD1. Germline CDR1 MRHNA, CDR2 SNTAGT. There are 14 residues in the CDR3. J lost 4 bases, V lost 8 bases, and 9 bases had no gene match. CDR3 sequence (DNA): TGTGCCAGCGTGGACAGGGACGAGGTCTATGGCTACACCTTC. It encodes CASVDRDEVYGYTF.

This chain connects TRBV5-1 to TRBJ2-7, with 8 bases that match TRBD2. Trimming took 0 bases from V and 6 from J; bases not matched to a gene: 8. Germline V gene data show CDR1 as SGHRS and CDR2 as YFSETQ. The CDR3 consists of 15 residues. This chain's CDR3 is CASSLAAGGLGEQYF. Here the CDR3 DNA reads TGCGCCAGCAGCTTGGCCGCGGGGGGTCTTGGCGAGCAGTACTTC.

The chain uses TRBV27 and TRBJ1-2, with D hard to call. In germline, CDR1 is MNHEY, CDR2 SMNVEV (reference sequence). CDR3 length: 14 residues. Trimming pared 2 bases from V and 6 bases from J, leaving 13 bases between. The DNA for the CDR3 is TGTGCCAGCAGTTTAACTGTTCGGACGGATGGCTACACCTTC. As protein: CASSLTVRTDGYTF.

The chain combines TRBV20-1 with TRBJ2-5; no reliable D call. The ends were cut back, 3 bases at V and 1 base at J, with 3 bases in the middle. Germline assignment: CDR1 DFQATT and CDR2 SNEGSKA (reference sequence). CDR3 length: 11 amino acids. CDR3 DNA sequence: TGCAGTGCTAGTCCCCAAGAGACCCAGTACTTC. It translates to CSASPQETQYF.